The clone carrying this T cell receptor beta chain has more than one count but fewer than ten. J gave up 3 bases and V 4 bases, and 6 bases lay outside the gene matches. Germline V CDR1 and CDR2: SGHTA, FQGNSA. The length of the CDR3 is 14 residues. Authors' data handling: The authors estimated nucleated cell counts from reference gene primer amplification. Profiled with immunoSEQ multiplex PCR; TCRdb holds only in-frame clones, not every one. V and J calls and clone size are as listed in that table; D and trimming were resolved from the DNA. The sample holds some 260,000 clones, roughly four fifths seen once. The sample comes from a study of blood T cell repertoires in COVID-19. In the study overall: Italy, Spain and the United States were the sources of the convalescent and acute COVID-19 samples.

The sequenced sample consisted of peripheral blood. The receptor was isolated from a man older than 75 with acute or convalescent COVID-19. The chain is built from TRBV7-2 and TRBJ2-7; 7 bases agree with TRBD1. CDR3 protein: CASSSPTGNYEQYF. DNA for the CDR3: TGTGCCAGCAGCTCCCCGACAGGGAACTACGAGCAGTACTTC.